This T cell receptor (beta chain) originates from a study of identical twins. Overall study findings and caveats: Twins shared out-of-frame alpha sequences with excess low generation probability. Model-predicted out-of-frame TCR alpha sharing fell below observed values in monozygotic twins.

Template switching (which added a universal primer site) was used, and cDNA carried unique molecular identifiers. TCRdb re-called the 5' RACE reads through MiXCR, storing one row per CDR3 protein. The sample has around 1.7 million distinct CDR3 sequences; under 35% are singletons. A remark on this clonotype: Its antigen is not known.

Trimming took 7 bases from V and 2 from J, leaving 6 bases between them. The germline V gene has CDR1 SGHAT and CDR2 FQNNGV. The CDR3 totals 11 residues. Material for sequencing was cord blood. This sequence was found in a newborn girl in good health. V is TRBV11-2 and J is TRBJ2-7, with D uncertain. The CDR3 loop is CASNDPYEQYF. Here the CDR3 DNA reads TGTGCCAGCAACGATCCCTACGAGCAGTACTTC.